This paragraph covers one TCR beta chain sequence. Antigen: not known. The sample belongs to a study of T cell repertoires in cytomegalovirus infection. As for the study in general: CMV epitopes, recently identified HLA-C-restricted and well-studied HLA-B-restricted, were used. General study points: The ex vivo response was dominated by HLA-C-restricted CMV-specific TCR beta clonotypes. The cumulative frequency of public TCR beta families identified carriers of CMV plus the relevant HLA.

TCRdb re-called the reads with MiXCR, one entry per CDR3 protein. Found here are approximately 49,000 distinct CDR3 sequences, more than 15% of them singletons; the top ten hold about 30%. Trimming took off 0 bases at V and 6 bases at J, with 15 bases between the two ends. Germline V CDR1 and CDR2: LNHDA, SQIVND (reference sequence). The CDR3 has 16 residues. This specimen was CD8+ T cells from cultured PBMCs, taken from culture after CMV antigen stimulation. The receptor was isolated from a human donor in good health (CMV status not recorded). Some clones in this sample may be carry-over from other donors' samples. The rearrangement joins TRBV19 to TRBJ2-1; D ambiguous. The CDR3 is CASSIDLNDYRNEQFF. In DNA, the CDR3 is TGTGCCAGTAGTATAGATCTGAATGATTATCGCAATGAGCAGTTCTTC.